This TCR beta chain was retrieved from a study of blood T cell repertoires in COVID-19. Remarks on this clone: The germline gene is not matched at one end of the junction; a read error may be the cause.

TCRdb's copy holds only in-frame clones and misses some; the assay was immunoSEQ multiplex PCR. The table has over 60,000 clones, 90% seen once. Sequencing input: peripheral blood. The receptor was derived from a woman at least 80 years old with active or convalescent COVID-19.

In nucleotides, the CDR3 is TGTGCCAGCAGTTTAGGGGCGACAGGGTTAGACACCATATATTTT. Translation: CASSLGATGLDTIYF. This chain joins TRBV7-6 and TRBJ1-3, with 7 nucleotides matching TRBD1. The germline gives CDR1 SGHVS, CDR2 FNYEAQ. The CDR3 is made up of 15 amino acids.